The 26 T cell receptor beta chains reported below all come from one sample, sequenced in a study of naive and memory T cell subsets. Two oligonucleotides, mixed equimolar, formed the beta constant-region primer covering TRBC1 and TRBC2. Nested alpha and beta constant-region primers with the SP2 primer drove four PCR rounds on ligated cDNA. TCRdb re-called the UMI-ligation and nested PCR reads with MiXCR, one entry per CDR3 protein. The sample lists 95,000 to 150,000 distinct CDR3 sequences, 36% occurring once. Sequencing input: central memory CD4+ T cells from blood. The receptor source for this set is a human donor in good health.

The V and J genes are TRBV3-1 and TRBJ2-7; 8 bases align to TRBD2. Germline V gives CDR1 LGHDT, CDR2 YNNKEL (reference sequence). The CDR3 has 16 residues. The trim removed 4 bases at V and 2 bases at J, leaving 10 bases unmatched. The CDR3 DNA reads as TGTGCCAGCAGCCCTCGTCGAGCGGGAGTAGCCTACGAGCAGTACTTC. It translates to CASSPRRAGVAYEQYF.

The rearrangement links TRBV2 to TRBJ2-3; no firm D call. Germline CDR1 reads SNHLY; CDR2 reads FYNNEI. This CDR3 has 12 amino acids. The V and J ends lost 5 bases and 1 base respectively, with 4 bases between them. The CDR3 DNA is TGTGCCAGCAGTTACCGCACAGATACGCAGTATTTT. Translation gives CASSYRTDTQYF. Complete variable domain (other parts from reference TRBV2 and TRBJ2-3): EPEVTQTPSHQVTQMGQEVILRCVPISNHLYFYWYRQILGQKVEFLVSFYNNEISEKSEIFDDQFSVERPDGSNFTLKIRSTKLEDSAMYFCASSYRTDTQYFGPGTRLTVL.

This clonotype was seen a few times. The gene calls are TRBV7-8 and TRBJ2-1; D remains unclear. The germline gives CDR1 SGHVS, CDR2 FQNEAQ. The CDR3 is 14 amino acids. V lost 4 bases and J lost 3, with 10 bases in between. The DNA for the CDR3 is TGTGCCAGCAGCTACCTCCTAGGCTACAATGAGCAGTTCTTC. Residues: CASSYLLGYNEQFF.

The sample holds a few counts of this clonotype. V is TRBV29-1 and J is TRBJ2-1; TRBD2 agrees at 8 bases. CDR3 size: 13 residues. Germline V gene data show CDR1 as SQVTM and CDR2 as ANQGSEA. V dropped 6 bases and J dropped 8; count of bases not matched to a gene: 9. The CDR3 DNA reads as TGCAGCGTGGGTACCGGGACTAGGGATGAGCAGTTCTTC. Its protein is CSVGTGTRDEQFF.

This clonotype was found once. The chain recombines TRBV9 with TRBJ2-2; D remains unclear. Per germline, CDR1 SGDLS and CDR2 YYNGEE. The CDR3 runs 13 residues. The germline V and J ends were trimmed by 1 base and 6 bases, with 7 bases remaining between them. CDR3 DNA sequence: TGTGCCAGCAGCGTAATTGACGCCGGGGAGCTGTTTTTT. Translating it yields CASSVIDAGELFF.

This clonotype was counted a few times. The gene calls are TRBV18 and TRBJ1-1, with D possibly TRBD1 on 5 matching bases. The CDR3 is 14 residues long. V was trimmed by 3 bases and J by 7 bases, leaving 15 bases between them. CDR1 and CDR2 from the germline V gene are KGHSH and LQKENI. The CDR3 sequence: CASSPSMGRNEAFF. CDR3 in DNA: TGTGCCAGCTCACCCTCAATGGGACGGAATGAAGCTTTCTTT.

This clonotype was picked up a small number of times. The chain uses TRBV6-1 and TRBJ1-4; D remains unclear. The CDR3 sequence is 10 residues long. CDR1 is MNHNS, CDR2 SASEGT, per germline. Trimming cost V 5 bases and J 8 bases, with 3 bases left between them. The CDR3 here is CASSLEKLFF. In DNA, the CDR3 is TGTGCCAGCAGTTTGGAAAAACTGTTTTTT.

The rearrangement joins TRBV27 to TRBJ1-6; no clear D gene. Germline V gene sequence: CDR1 MNHEY, CDR2 SMNVEV (reference sequence). Trimming removed 2 bases from V and 10 bases from J, with 12 bases in between. The CDR3 loop spans 14 amino acids. The CDR3 protein is CASSLAGSKSPLHF. CDR3 nucleotide sequence: TGTGCCAGCAGTTTAGCGGGGTCGAAGTCACCCCTCCACTTT.

The genes are TRBV29-1 and TRBJ1-1; TRBD1 matches at 7 bases. V shed 7 bases and J 8 bases; nucleotides not matched to a gene: 10. The germline gives CDR1 SQVTM, CDR2 ANQGSEA. This CDR3 region has 12 residues. The CDR3 here is CSARTGQTEAFF. CDR3 DNA sequence: TGCAGCGCCCGGACAGGACAAACAGAAGCTTTCTTT.

This chain connects TRBV11-2 to TRBJ1-6; D gene unclear. Germline V CDR1 and CDR2: SGHAT, FQNNGV. This CDR3 comprises 14 residues. Trimming pared 2 bases from V and 6 bases from J, leaving 8 bases between. The CDR3 DNA follows: TGTGCCAGCAGCTTAAGTAACAGTAATTCACCCCTCCACTTT. Its translation is CASSLSNSNSPLHF.

The chain uses TRBV20-1 and TRBJ2-7, with TRBD2 as a possible D gene (6 bases). With 6 bases removed from V and 5 bases from J, the gap between germline ends came to 14 bases. The CDR3 sequence is 12 residues long. The V gene's germline CDR1 is DFQATT and CDR2 SNEGSKA (reference sequence). Here the CDR3 reads CSAGEVIDEQYF. Written as DNA, the CDR3 is TGCAGTGCAGGGGAGGTAATAGACGAGCAGTACTTC.

V and J are TRBV30 and TRBJ2-1; 7 bases are shared with TRBD2. Per germline, CDR1 GTSNPN and CDR2 SVGIG (reference sequence). V lost 3 bases, J lost 3 bases, and 2 bases stayed unmatched. CDR3 size: 13 residues. The CDR3 sequence is CAWSRDYYNEQFF. CDR3 DNA sequence: TGTGCCTGGAGCCGGGACTACTACAATGAGCAGTTCTTC.

This sequence joins TRBV5-6 and TRBJ2-2, with D tentatively TRBD2 (6 bases). The CDR3 sequence is 17 residues long. Trimming took off 4 bases at V and 6 bases at J, with 22 bases between the two ends. Germline-derived CDR1 and CDR2 are SGHDT and YYEEEE. Written as DNA, the CDR3 is TGTGCCAGCAGCCCCCCGGCGGGGAGTGACGGCGCCGGGGAGCTGTTTTTT. This gives the protein CASSPPAGSDGAGELFF.

This clonotype has a handful of counts. The chain recombines TRBV5-5 with TRBJ2-1; D call uncertain. In germline, CDR1 is SGHKS, CDR2 YYEKEE (reference sequence). V lost 0 bases, J lost 2 bases, and 6 bases lay in between. The CDR3 contains 14 residues. CDR3 sequence reads: CASSLDSTYNEQFF. The CDR3, as DNA: TGTGCCAGCAGCTTGGACAGCACCTACAATGAGCAGTTCTTC.

This chain uses TRBV12-3 or TRBV12-4 with TRBJ1-1; the D gene is possibly TRBD1 (5 bases). Deletions cut 5 bases from V and 0 bases from J, with 7 bases between. The CDR3 consists of 13 residues. CDR3 amino acids: CASSGHMNTEAFF. The CDR3 region has the DNA TGTGCCAGCAGTGGACACATGAACACTGAAGCTTTCTTT.

The chain has TRBV20-1 and TRBJ2-7, with TRBD2 as a possible D gene (6 bases). Germline CDR1 is DFQATT and CDR2 is SNEGSKA (reference sequence). Trimming took off 0 bases at V and 0 bases at J, with 15 bases between the two ends. The CDR3 length is 16 residues. The CDR3 sequence is CSARDLGGIASYEQYF. CDR3 DNA: TGCAGTGCTAGAGATTTAGGCGGGATCGCCTCCTACGAGCAGTACTTC.

This clonotype came up a few times. This chain joins TRBV4-1 and TRBJ1-5; D might be TRBD1 (6 bases). Germline V gene sequence: CDR1 MGHRA, CDR2 YSYEKL. The CDR3 spans 18 residues. Trimming shortened V by 0 bases and J by 0 bases, and 15 bases separated the two germline ends. CDR3 in DNA: TGCGCCAGCAGCCAAGATAGGGGGACTCTCCATAGCAATCAGCCCCAGCATTTT. Residues: CASSQDRGTLHSNQPQHF.

This clonotype was counted between two and nine times. CDR3 protein: CASSQAGTVTYEQYF. The CDR3 DNA sequence: TGCGCCAGCAGCCAGGCCGGGACGGTGACCTACGAGCAGTACTTC. The rearrangement uses TRBV4-1 and TRBJ2-7, with D possibly called TRBD1 or TRBD2 (5 bases each). Looked up from germline, CDR1 is MGHRA and CDR2 is YSYEKL. Trimming shortened V by 3 bases and J by 2 bases, and 14 bases separated the two germline ends. The CDR3 loop spans 15 amino acids.

The chain links TRBV5-1 to TRBJ2-7; D is uncertain. The CDR3 is 14 residues long. V lost 1 base, J lost 0 bases, and 8 bases lay in between. The V gene's germline CDR1 is SGHRS and CDR2 YFSETQ. The CDR3 reads CASSLRIPSYEQYF. For the CDR3, the DNA is TGCGCCAGCAGCTTGAGGATCCCCTCCTACGAGCAGTACTTC.

The sample holds a few counts of this clonotype. This chain uses TRBV10-3 with TRBJ2-7; D perhaps matches TRBD1 (5 bases). Trimming removed 4 bases at V and 6 bases at J, with 7 bases between. This CDR3 region has 11 residues. Looked up from germline, CDR1 is ENHRY and CDR2 is SYGVKD. The CDR3 reads CAISAGAEQYF. The CDR3 DNA follows: TGTGCCATCAGTGCTGGGGCCGAGCAGTACTTC.

This chain links TRBV5-1 with TRBJ2-3; tentative D call: TRBD1 (6 bases). The CDR3 runs to 15 residues. Trimming cost V 4 bases and J 4 bases, with 16 bases left between them. In germline, CDR1 is SGHRS, CDR2 YFSETQ. The CDR3 nucleotides are TGCGCCAGCAGCATGACGGGACAACGAGCAGATACGCAGTATTTT. Its translation is CASSMTGQRADTQYF.

This clonotype occurred a few times. V usage is TRBV12-3 or TRBV12-4 and J usage is TRBJ2-4; possible D gene TRBD1, 7 bases. The CDR3 consists of 18 residues. V gave up 4 bases and J gave up 0 bases, with 19 bases separating them. The CDR3 spells CASSSSGGTALAKNIQYF. The CDR3 DNA reads as TGTGCCAGCAGTTCGTCAGGCGGGACAGCTTTAGCCAAAAACATTCAGTACTTC.

This clonotype was detected only a few times. The V call is TRBV29-1, the J call TRBJ2-5, with D possibly TRBD2 on 5 matching bases. V was pared by 3 bases and J by 5 bases, with 10 bases between. CDR1 and CDR2 from the germline V gene are SQVTM and ANQGSEA. This CDR3 has 12 residues. CDR3 amino acids: CSVDRGMETQYF. The CDR3 region has the DNA TGCAGCGTTGATCGGGGTATGGAGACCCAGTACTTC.

The CDR3 loop is CASSSTEAYTQYF. The CDR3 DNA is TGTGCCAGCTCATCGACCGAGGCTTATACGCAGTATTTT. The rearrangement uses TRBV18 and TRBJ2-3; no clear D gene. V dropped 5 bases and J dropped 7 bases, with 13 bases sitting between them. CDR3 length: 13 residues. The germline V gene encodes CDR1 KGHSH and CDR2 LQKENI.

Only one count was recorded for this clonotype. V gene TRBV5-1 combines with J gene TRBJ1-5; D is unresolved. Trimming took off 4 bases at V and 0 bases at J, with 8 bases between the two ends. The CDR3 length is 14 residues. Germline V CDR1 and CDR2: SGHRS, YFSETQ. In DNA, the CDR3 is TGCGCCAGCAGCCTAGATTATAGCAATCAGCCCCAGCATTTT. This codes for CASSLDYSNQPQHF.

This sequence joins TRBV28 and TRBJ2-5; D may be TRBD1 (6 bases). CDR1 MDHEN and CDR2 SYDVKM come from the germline V gene. Deletions cut 6 bases from V and 5 bases from J, with 16 bases between. There are 14 residues in the CDR3. CDR3 region: CASSLRTVSETQYF. The CDR3 DNA is TGTGCCAGCAGCCTCAGGACAGTTTCGGAGACCCAGTACTTC. Full variable domain (missing parts from reference TRBV28 and TRBJ2-5): DVKVTQSSRYLVKRTGEKVFLECVQDMDHENMFWYRQDPGLGLRLIYFSYDVKMKEKGDIPEGYSVSREKKERFSLILESASTNQTSMYLCASSLRTVSETQYFGPGTRLLVL.